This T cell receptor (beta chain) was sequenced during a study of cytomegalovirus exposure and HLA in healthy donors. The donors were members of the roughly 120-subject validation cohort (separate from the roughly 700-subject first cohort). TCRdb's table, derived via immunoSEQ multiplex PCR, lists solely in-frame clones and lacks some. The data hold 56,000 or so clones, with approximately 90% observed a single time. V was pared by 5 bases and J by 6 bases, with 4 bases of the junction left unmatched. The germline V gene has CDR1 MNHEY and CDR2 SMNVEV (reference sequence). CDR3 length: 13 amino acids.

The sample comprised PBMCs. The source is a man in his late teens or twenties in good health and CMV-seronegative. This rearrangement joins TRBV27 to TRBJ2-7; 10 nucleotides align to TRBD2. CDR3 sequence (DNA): TGTGCCAGCAGTACCAGCGGGAGGGTCGAGCAGTACTTC. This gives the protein CASSTSGRVEQYF.